The entry that follows covers one TCR beta chain sequence. The data derive from a study of CD8+CD57+ T cells in acquired aplastic anemia. About the study: Sorted CD4+ plus CD8+ cells gave DNA averaging about 3.2 ug.

Germline V gives CDR1 LNHDA, CDR2 SQIVND (reference sequence). The CDR3 contains 15 residues. V dropped 6 bases and J dropped 6; count of bases not matched to a gene: 12. Genomic DNA constituted the template upon which TCR beta VDJ and CDR3 profiling was performed. One entry per CDR3 protein, called by TCRdb with MiXCR from the reads. This table holds around 140,000 distinct CDR3 sequences, around two fifths found once. What was sequenced was sorted CD4+, CD8+, or CD8+CD57+ T cells (not recorded which) from PBMCs. The chain joins TRBV19 to TRBJ2-7; 9 nucleotides line up with TRBD1. This sequence originates from a human donor in good health, serving as a control. The CDR3 loop is CASRQTGTGTFEQYF. CDR3 DNA sequence: TGTGCCAGTAGGCAAACCGGGACAGGGACCTTCGAGCAGTACTTC.